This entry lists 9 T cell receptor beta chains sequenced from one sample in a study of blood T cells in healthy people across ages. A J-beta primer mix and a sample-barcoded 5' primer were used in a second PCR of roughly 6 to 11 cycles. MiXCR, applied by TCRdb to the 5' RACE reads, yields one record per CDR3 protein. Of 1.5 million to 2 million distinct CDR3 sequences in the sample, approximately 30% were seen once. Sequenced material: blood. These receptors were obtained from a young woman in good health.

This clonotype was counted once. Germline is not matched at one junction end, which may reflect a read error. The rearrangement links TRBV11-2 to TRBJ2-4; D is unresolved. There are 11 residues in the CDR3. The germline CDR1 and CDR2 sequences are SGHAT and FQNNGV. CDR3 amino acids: CAGSLVEERYF. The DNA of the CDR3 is TGTGCCGGCAGCTTAGTAGAGGAGCGGTACTTC.

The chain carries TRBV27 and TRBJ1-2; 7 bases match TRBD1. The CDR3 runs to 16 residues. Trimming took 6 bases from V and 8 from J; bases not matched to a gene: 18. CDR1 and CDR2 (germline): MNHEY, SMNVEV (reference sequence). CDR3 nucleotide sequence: TGTGCCAGCAGACCCATTTACAGGGGCCGGGAGTGCGGCTACACCTTC. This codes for CASRPIYRGRECGYTF.

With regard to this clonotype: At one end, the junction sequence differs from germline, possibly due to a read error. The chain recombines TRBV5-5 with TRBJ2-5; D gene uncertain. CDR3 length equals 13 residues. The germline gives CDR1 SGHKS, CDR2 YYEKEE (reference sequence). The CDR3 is CANSLWTGETQYF. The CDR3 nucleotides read TGTGCCAACAGCTTGTGGACGGGAGAGACCCAGTACTTC.

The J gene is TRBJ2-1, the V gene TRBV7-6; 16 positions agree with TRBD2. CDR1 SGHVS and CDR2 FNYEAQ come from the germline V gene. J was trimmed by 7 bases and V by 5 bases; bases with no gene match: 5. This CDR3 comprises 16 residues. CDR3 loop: CASSRGLAGGENEQFF. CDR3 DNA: TGTGCCAGCAGCCGGGGACTAGCGGGAGGGGAGAATGAGCAGTTCTTC.

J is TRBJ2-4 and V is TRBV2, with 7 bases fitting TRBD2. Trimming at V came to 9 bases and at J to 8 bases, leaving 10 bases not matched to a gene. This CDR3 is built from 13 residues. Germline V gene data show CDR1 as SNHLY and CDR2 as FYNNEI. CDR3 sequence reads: CASGGVAADIQYF. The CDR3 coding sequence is TGTGCCAGTGGGGGGGTAGCAGCGGACATTCAGTACTTC.

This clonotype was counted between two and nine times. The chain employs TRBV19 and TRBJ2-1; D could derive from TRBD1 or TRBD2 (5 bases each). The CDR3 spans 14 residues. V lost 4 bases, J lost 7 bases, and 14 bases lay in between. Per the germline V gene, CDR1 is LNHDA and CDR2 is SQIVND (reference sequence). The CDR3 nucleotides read TGTGCCAGTAGTAGGCCAGGGAGTACGAATGAGCAGTTCTTC. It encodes CASSRPGSTNEQFF.

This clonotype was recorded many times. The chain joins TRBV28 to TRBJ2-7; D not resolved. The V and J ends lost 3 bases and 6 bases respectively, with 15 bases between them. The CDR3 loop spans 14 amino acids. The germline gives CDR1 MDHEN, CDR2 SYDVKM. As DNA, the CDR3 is TGTGCCAGCAGTTTGCCGACGACCCTACTCGAGCAGTACTTC. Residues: CASSLPTTLLEQYF.

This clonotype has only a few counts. The DNA of the CDR3 is TGTGCCAGCTCTAGAAGTGGGGTTGGCCAGGGGAACGAGCAGTACTTC. Its protein is CASSRSGVGQGNEQYF. This chain links TRBV2 with TRBJ2-7; tentative D call: TRBD1 (6 bases). The CDR3 spans 16 residues. Germline V gives CDR1 SNHLY, CDR2 FYNNEI. V was pared by 8 bases and J by 5 bases, with 25 bases between.

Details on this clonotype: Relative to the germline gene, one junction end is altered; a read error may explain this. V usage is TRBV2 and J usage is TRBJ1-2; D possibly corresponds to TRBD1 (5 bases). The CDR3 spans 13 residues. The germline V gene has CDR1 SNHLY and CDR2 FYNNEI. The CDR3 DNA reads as TGCGCCAGCAGCGGTGGGGCAAGCTATGGCTACACCTTC. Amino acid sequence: CASSGGASYGYTF.